These T cell receptor beta chains were read from a single sample in a study of graft-versus-host responses after intestinal transplantation. Their target antigens are unknown. Measured with immunoSEQ multiplex PCR; TCRdb has only the in-frame clones, and not every one. The sample yields approximately 76,000 clones, over 70% seen once. The material sequenced was unstimulated CD4+ T cells sorted from spleen or lymph node cells, taken before transplant. Receptor source: a human donor who was the organ donor for an intestinal transplant. Each CDR3 is given with its conserved first and last residue. A D gene is named only where the DNA matches it firmly. Where a row states a size, it is once, few, many or the class of an expanded clone; other rows omit it.

J | size | D | V | CDR3 | DNA
TRBJ1-5 | NA | NA | TRBV5-1 | CASSYVPGVPQPQHF | TGCGCCAGCAGCTACGTACCAGGGGTCCCTCAGCCCCAGCATTTT
TRBJ1-1 | NA | NA | TRBV6-5 | CASSYRGNTEAFF | TGTGCCAGCAGTTATAGGGGGAACACTGAAGCTTTCTTT
TRBJ1-2 | NA | TRBD1 | TRBV30 | CAWSANRGVSNYGYTF | TGTGCCTGGAGTGCGAACAGGGGAGTCTCTAACTATGGCTACACCTTC
TRBJ1-2 | NA | TRBD1 | TRBV7-2 | CASRLDRGDYTF | TGTGCCAGCAGACTGGACAGGGGAGACTACACCTTC
TRBJ2-3 | NA | NA | TRBV6-5 | CASREGLQKSDTQYF | TGTGCCAGCAGGGAGGGACTCCAAAAGTCAGATACGCAGTATTTT
TRBJ1-4 | few | TRBD1 | TRBV29-1 | CSVGTARAEKLFF | TGCAGCGTGGGGACAGCCCGTGCTGAAAAACTGTTTTTT
TRBJ1-2 | NA | NA | TRBV6-5 | CATTRGDGYTF | TGTGCCACCACAAGGGGTGATGGCTACACCTTC
TRBJ1-1 | NA | TRBD1 | TRBV9 | CASSGGTGYGEAFF | TGTGCCAGCAGCGGAGGGACAGGGTACGGTGAAGCTTTCTTT
TRBJ2-3 | few | NA | TRBV5-1 | CASRATTSTDTQYF | TGCGCCAGCAGGGCGACGACTAGCACAGATACGCAGTATTTT
TRBJ1-2 | NA | TRBD1 | TRBV10-3 | CAISESTGGFGGYTF | TGTGCCATCAGTGAGTCAACAGGGGGCTTTGGTGGCTACACCTTC
TRBJ1-2 | NA | NA | TRBV5-1 | CASSLAARGKTYGYTF | TGCGCCAGCAGCTTGGCCGCTAGGGGGAAGACCTATGGCTACACCTTC
TRBJ2-3 | NA | TRBD2 | TRBV6-6 | CASSYSGGAVDTQYF | TGTGCCAGCAGTTACTCCGGGGGGGCCGTCGATACGCAGTATTTT
TRBJ1-2 | NA | TRBD1 | TRBV4-2 | CASSQETAGTGHGYTF | TGTGCCAGCAGCCAGGAAACTGCCGGGACAGGCCATGGCTACACCTTC
TRBJ1-5 | NA | NA | TRBV6-5 | CASSYRGSNQPQHF | TGTGCCAGCAGTTACAGGGGTAGCAATCAGCCCCAGCATTTT